This entry describes one TCR beta chain. Antigen: not known. The data derive from a study of cytomegalovirus exposure and HLA in healthy donors. The germline gives CDR1 SEHNR, CDR2 FQNEAQ (reference sequence). The CDR3 runs to 17 residues. Deletions cut 3 bases from V and 4 bases from J, with 19 bases between. Primers: 60 Vbeta forward and 13 Jbeta reverse. Some clones are missing from TCRdb's copy, which holds only in-frame ones; the method was immunoSEQ multiplex PCR. The sample records about 160,000 clones, approximately 76% being singletons. Donors in the study were healthy people who gave bone marrow. Study-wide findings and caveats: The authors later linked a missense DCLRE1C variant to TCR beta V- and J-gene trimming.

The TCR sequence derives from a man in his sixties in good health and CMV-seronegative. Sample: PBMCs. The V gene is TRBV7-9, the J gene TRBJ1-5; possibly TRBD1 for D (6 bases). The CDR3 coding sequence is TGTGCCAGCAGCTTGGACCAGGGGATGGCGAAGAATCAGCCCCAGCATTTT. It codes for CASSLDQGMAKNQPQHF.